These 15 T cell receptor beta chains came from one sample sequenced in a study of blood T cell repertoires in COVID-19. The repertoire was sequenced with immunoSEQ multiplex PCR; TCRdb's copy has only in-frame clones and lacks some. This table holds around 200,000 clones, around 84% found once. Sequencing used PBMCs or T cells enriched from blood (not recorded which). These receptors all stem from a woman between 40 and 50 years old with acute COVID-19.

The chain joins TRBV20-1 to TRBJ2-3; maybe TRBD1 (6 bases). CDR1 and CDR2 from the germline V gene are DFQATT and SNEGSKA (reference sequence). With 3 bases removed from V and 4 bases from J, the gap between germline ends came to 11 bases. This CDR3 is built from 13 residues. The CDR3, as DNA: TGCAGTGCTAGTTTGGGGGCGGCAGATACGCAGTATTTT. This gives the protein CSASLGAADTQYF.

The chain uses TRBV5-1 and TRBJ2-2; 10 nucleotides line up with TRBD2. The V segment lost 1 base and the J segment 0 bases; nucleotides outside the gene matches: 9. CDR1 is SGHRS, CDR2 YFSETQ, per germline. The CDR3 consists of 19 residues. CDR3 DNA: TGCGCCAGCAGCTTGAATCCCCTAGCGGGAGAGGCGAACACCGGGGAGCTGTTTTTT. Amino acids: CASSLNPLAGEANTGELFF.

The chain combines TRBV4-3 with TRBJ2-7; 9 bases are shared with TRBD2. In germline, CDR1 is LGHNA, CDR2 YSLEER. Trimming at V came to 4 bases and at J to 6 bases, leaving 7 bases not matched to a gene. CDR3 length: 14 amino acids. CDR3 nucleotide sequence: TGCGCCAGCAGCCCAGGGCTAGCGGGAACCGAGCAGTACTTC. It yields the protein CASSPGLAGTEQYF.

This clone has a handful of counts. The genes are TRBV5-4 and TRBJ2-1; TRBD1 aligns across 8 bases. V dropped 5 bases and J dropped 2; count of bases not matched to a gene: 6. The CDR3 length is 15 residues. The V gene's germline CDR1 is SGHNT and CDR2 YYREEE (reference sequence). CDR3 amino acids: CASRRTGNTYNEQFF. The DNA for the CDR3 is TGTGCCAGCAGGAGGACAGGGAACACCTACAATGAGCAGTTCTTC.

The chain carries TRBV7-9 and TRBJ2-7; D perhaps matches TRBD2 (6 bases). CDR1 is SEHNR and CDR2 is FQNEAQ in the germline V gene (reference sequence). The CDR3 covers 12 residues. V was shortened by 7 bases and J by 2 bases, with 9 bases between the two germline ends. The CDR3 bases are TGTGCCAGCAATGGGGGGACCTACGAGCAGTACTTC. Protein: CASNGGTYEQYF.

V is TRBV28 and J is TRBJ1-5; D unclear. The V gene's germline CDR1 is MDHEN and CDR2 SYDVKM. The V end lost 3 bases, the J end lost 6 bases, and 9 bases lay between the germline ends. This CDR3 has 13 amino acids. CDR3 amino acids: CASSFASVQPQHF. The CDR3 nucleotides read TGTGCCAGCAGTTTCGCGTCTGTTCAGCCCCAGCATTTT.

This clone was counted a single time. V gene TRBV5-1 combines with J gene TRBJ1-4; the match to TRBD1 covers 10 bases. Per germline, CDR1 SGHRS and CDR2 YFSETQ. V lost 3 bases, J lost 7 bases, and 6 bases stayed unmatched. CDR3 length: 15 residues. CDR3 sequence (DNA): TGCGCCAGCAGCTCCCGGGACAGGGGCGGTGAAAAACTGTTTTTT. It translates to CASSSRDRGGEKLFF.

The chain recombines TRBV5-1 with TRBJ2-7; 10 positions match TRBD2. The CDR3 is made up of 15 amino acids. V gave up 4 bases and J gave up 4 bases; unmatched junction bases: 8. Germline V gene data show CDR1 as SGHRS and CDR2 as YFSETQ. CDR3 nucleotide sequence: TGCGCCAGCAGCCGGGGGAGCGGGGGGGCGTACGAGCAGTACTTC. As protein: CASSRGSGGAYEQYF.

The V call is TRBV6-6, the J call TRBJ1-3; TRBD1 is a possible D gene (5 bases). The germline V gene encodes CDR1 MNHNY and CDR2 SVGAGI (reference sequence). V was clipped by 11 bases and J by 0 bases, with 14 bases between them. This CDR3 comprises 14 residues. The CDR3, as DNA: TGTGCCGTGCAGGGTCTTCGCTCTGGAAACACCATATATTTT. It yields the protein CAVQGLRSGNTIYF.

The chain carries TRBV5-4 and TRBJ2-1; 7 positions agree with TRBD1. Germline assignment: CDR1 SGHNT and CDR2 YYREEE (reference sequence). Germline trimming cut 1 base from V and 6 bases from J; bases unmatched to any gene: 7. The CDR3 totals 15 residues. The DNA of the CDR3 is TGTGCCAGCAGCTTGAAGGGGGCAAGGGTCAATGAGCAGTTCTTC. Translated: CASSLKGARVNEQFF.

The V call is TRBV2, the J call TRBJ1-2; TRBD1 aligns across 7 bases. The CDR3 has 14 residues. Germline-derived CDR1 and CDR2 are SNHLY and FYNNEI. The V and J ends lost 4 bases and 0 bases, in that order; junction bases with no gene match: 2. For the CDR3, the DNA is TGTGCCAGCAGTGCTGACAGGGCTAACTATGGCTACACCTTC. Its protein product is CASSADRANYGYTF.

The chain combines TRBV3-1 (or the pseudogene TRBV3-2) with TRBJ1-2; a possible D gene is TRBD1 (5 bases). V shed 0 bases and J shed 4 bases, with 15 bases lying between them. Per germline, CDR1 LGHDT and CDR2 YNNKEL (reference sequence). The CDR3 runs 16 residues. The CDR3 DNA sequence: TGTGCCAGCAGCCAAGAGTTGTTAAGGGGATCCTATGGCTACACCTTC. Translation gives CASSQELLRGSYGYTF.

This clone appeared a single time. This chain links TRBV15 with TRBJ1-4; D is perhaps TRBD1 (6 bases). V was clipped by 4 bases and J by 4 bases, with 22 bases between them. CDR1 and CDR2 (germline): LNHNV, YYDKDF (reference sequence). The CDR3 has 18 amino acids. CDR3 sequence: CATSIQQGLGAGNEKLFF. CDR3 sequence (DNA): TGTGCCACCAGCATCCAACAGGGATTGGGAGCCGGTAATGAAAAACTGTTTTTT.

The V call is TRBV11-2, the J call TRBJ2-1; TRBD2 aligns across 12 bases. V shed 6 bases and J 7 bases; nucleotides not matched to a gene: 13. Germline V gene data show CDR1 as SGHAT and CDR2 as FQNNGV. The CDR3 sequence is 17 residues long. The CDR3 here is CASRNSASGGARNEQFF. The CDR3 coding sequence is TGTGCCAGCAGAAACTCGGCTAGCGGGGGGGCTCGGAATGAGCAGTTCTTC.

Points on this clone: The same CDR3 is also encoded by other DNA sequences in this sample. The CDR3 DNA sequence: TGTGCCAGCAGTCTAGCGGGGGGTCAAGAGACCCAGTACTTC. It translates to CASSLAGGQETQYF. The chain uses TRBV6-5 and TRBJ2-5; 11 bases are a match to TRBD2. The CDR3 consists of 14 residues. The germline V gene encodes CDR1 MNHEY and CDR2 SVGAGI. Trimming at V came to 5 bases and at J to 2 bases, leaving 1 base not matched to a gene.